This T cell receptor (beta chain) was documented in a study of shared clonotypes between healthy human individuals. Study in general: Each donor's CD8 memory used one plate, CD8 naive two, each CD4 subset three.

The CDR3 is 15 residues long. Germline assignment: CDR1 MNHNS and CDR2 SASEGT. Trimming took 6 bases from V and 10 from J, leaving 21 bases between them. Recent vaccinations or acute infections were absent in the healthy HIV-negative adult donors. Memory CD4+ cells were the fraction left after CD45RA+ naive selection. Repertoires were generated with immunoSEQ multiplex PCR, while TCRdb's copy carries only in-frame clones and drops some. The sample includes about 1 million clones, 75% seen only once; the top ten take nearly 1.5%. This TCR was sampled from a man aged 18 to 30 in good health. Sequencing was performed on memory CD4+ T cells sorted from blood. This sample's subset: CD45RA-negative fraction. J is TRBJ1-4 and V is TRBV6-1; a weak D match, TRBD1 (5 bases). CDR3 protein: CASSHAGTAGGKLFF. In nucleotides, the CDR3 is TGTGCCAGCAGCCATGCCGGGACTGCAGGTGGAAAACTGTTTTTT.